This TCR beta chain emerged from a study of human T cells and chemical hapten exposure. Findings and limits, study-wide: Against controls, expanded TCRs gave rise to significantly more large CDR3 similarity clusters. With regard to DPC sensitization, TCRs above 1 in 1000 frequency did not change.

Described time point: patch test 3, about 24 weeks after DPC sensitization. The treatment here: therapeutic diphenylcyclopropenone sensitization with weekly scalp DPC. The library labeled individual cDNA molecules by adding unique molecular identifiers to them. Each CDR3 protein gets one entry after TCRdb re-called the RACE reads with MiXCR. The sample includes 80,000 to 100,000 distinct CDR3 sequences, less than 35% of them seen just once. Unmatched junction bases numbered 4, after V lost 3 bases and J lost 2 bases. The CDR3 sequence is 15 residues long. Germline CDR1 SGHVS, CDR2 FQNEAQ. As concerns this clonotype: The antigen remains unidentified.

The TCR was taken from a man aged 40-50 years with alopecia areata. Some clones in this sample may be carry-over from other donors' samples. The chain joins TRBV7-8 to TRBJ2-3; 8 nucleotides agree with TRBD2. The material sequenced was whole blood, taken in connection with sensitization to the hapten diphenylcyclopropenone (DPC). CDR3 coding DNA: TGTGCCAGCAGCTTCGGCGGGAGGTCCACAGATACGCAGTATTTT. Its translation: CASSFGGRSTDTQYF.